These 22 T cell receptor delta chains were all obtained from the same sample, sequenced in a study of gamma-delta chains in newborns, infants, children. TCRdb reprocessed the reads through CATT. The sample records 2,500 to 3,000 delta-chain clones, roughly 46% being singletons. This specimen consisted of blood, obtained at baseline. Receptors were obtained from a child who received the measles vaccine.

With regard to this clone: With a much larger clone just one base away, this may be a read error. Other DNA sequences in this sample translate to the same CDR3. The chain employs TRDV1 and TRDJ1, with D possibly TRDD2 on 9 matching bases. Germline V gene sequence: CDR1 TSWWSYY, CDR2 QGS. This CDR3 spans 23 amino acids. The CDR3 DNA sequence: TGTGCTCTTGGGGAACGCCTACCTTCCTACCAGATTGGGGGATCTCAGTACACCGATAAGCTCATCTTT. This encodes CALGERLPSYQIGGSQYTDKLIF.

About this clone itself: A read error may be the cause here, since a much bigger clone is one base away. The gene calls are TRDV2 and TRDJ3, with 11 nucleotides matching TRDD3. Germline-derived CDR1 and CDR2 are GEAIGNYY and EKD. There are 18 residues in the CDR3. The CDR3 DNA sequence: TGTGCCTGTGGCACCGTACTGGGGGATAACCGGGACACCCGACAGATGTTTTTC. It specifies CACGTVLGDNRDTRQMFF.

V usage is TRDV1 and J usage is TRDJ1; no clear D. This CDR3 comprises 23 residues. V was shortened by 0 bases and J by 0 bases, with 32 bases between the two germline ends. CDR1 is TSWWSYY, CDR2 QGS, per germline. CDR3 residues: CALGELRRVPPRARGKYTDKLIF. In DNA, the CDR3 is TGTGCTCTTGGGGAACTGCGGAGGGTTCCCCCTCGGGCAAGAGGAAAGTACACCGATAAACTCATCTTT.

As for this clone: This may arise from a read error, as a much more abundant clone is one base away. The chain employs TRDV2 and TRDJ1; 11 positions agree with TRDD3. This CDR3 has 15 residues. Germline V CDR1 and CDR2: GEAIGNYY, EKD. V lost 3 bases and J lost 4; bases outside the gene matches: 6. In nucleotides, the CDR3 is TGTGCCTGTGACGTTTGGGGGATACGTGACGATAAACTCATCTTT. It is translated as CACDVWGIRDDKLIF.

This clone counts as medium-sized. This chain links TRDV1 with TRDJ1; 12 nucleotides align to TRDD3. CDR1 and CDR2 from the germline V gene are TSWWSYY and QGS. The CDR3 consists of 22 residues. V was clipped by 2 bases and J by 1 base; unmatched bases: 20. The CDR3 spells CALGENFLLGSLLGDTTDKLIF. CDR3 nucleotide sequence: TGTGCTCTTGGGGAAAACTTCTTACTAGGTTCGTTACTGGGGGATACCACCGATAAACTCATCTTT.

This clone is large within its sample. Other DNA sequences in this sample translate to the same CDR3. DNA of the CDR3: TGTGCAGCAAGCGGGACCGACACCGATAAACTCATCTTT. This sequence encodes CAASGTDTDKLIF. V usage is TRAV29/DV5 and J usage is TRDJ1; the D is unclear. Trimming pared 0 bases from V and 0 bases from J, leaving 6 bases between. Germline loops: CDR1 NSMFDY, CDR2 ISSIKDK. This CDR3 region has 13 residues.

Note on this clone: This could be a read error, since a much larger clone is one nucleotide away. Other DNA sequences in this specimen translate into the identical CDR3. CDR3 protein: CALGELIPTVGTYTDKLIF. Written as DNA, the CDR3 is TGTGCTCTTGGGGAACTCATTCCTACGGTGGGTACCTACACCGATAAACTCATCTTT. The chain employs TRDV1 and TRDJ1; 7 bases agree with TRDD2. Germline V CDR1 and CDR2: TSWWSYY, QGS. The CDR3 is 19 residues long. V lost 0 bases to trimming and J lost 0 bases; unmatched junction nucleotides: 13.

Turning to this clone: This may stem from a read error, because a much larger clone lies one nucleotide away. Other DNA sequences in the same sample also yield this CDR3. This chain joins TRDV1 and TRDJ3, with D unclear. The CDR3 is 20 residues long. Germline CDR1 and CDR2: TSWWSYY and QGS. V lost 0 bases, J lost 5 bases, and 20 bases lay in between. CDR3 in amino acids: CALGELDRGGLPRDTRQMFF. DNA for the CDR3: TGTGCTCTTGGGGAACTAGATCGTGGAGGACTACCCCGGGACACCCGACAGATGTTTTTC.

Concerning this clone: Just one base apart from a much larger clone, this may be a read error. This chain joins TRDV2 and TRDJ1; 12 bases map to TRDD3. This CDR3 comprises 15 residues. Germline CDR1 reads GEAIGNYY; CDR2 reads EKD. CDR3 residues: CACDILGDTPDKLTF. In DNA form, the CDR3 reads TGTGCCTGTGACATACTGGGGGATACCCCCGATAAACTCACCTTT.

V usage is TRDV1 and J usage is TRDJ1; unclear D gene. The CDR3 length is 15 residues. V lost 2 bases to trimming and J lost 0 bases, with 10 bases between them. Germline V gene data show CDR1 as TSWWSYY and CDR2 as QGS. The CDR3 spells CALGETSSYTDKLIF. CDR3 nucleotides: TGTGCTCTTGGGGAAACCTCCTCGTACACCGATAAACTCATCTTT.

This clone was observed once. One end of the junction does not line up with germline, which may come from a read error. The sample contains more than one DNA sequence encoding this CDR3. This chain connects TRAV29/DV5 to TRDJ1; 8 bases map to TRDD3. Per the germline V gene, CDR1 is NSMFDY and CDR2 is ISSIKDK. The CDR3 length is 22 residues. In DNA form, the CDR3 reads TGCGCAGCAAGCGCAATCTCCTCAACCCTATTCCTGCTGGGGGAAGACACCGATAAACTCATCTTC. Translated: CAASAISSTLFLLGEDTDKLIF.

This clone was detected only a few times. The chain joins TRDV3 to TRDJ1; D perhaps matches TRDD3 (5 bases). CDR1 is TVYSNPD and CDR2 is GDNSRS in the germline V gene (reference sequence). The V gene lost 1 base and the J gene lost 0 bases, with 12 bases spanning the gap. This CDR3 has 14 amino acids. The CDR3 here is CAFTGGPYTDKLIF. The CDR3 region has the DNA TGTGCCTTTACGGGGGGCCCCTACACCGATAAACTCATCTTT. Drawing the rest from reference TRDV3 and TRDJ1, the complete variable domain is CDKVTQSSPDQTVASGSEVVLLCTYDTVYSNPDLFWYRIRPDYSFQFVFYGDNSRSEGADFTQGRFSVKHILTQKAFHLVISPVRTEDSATYYCAFTGGPYTDKLIFGKGTRVTVEP.

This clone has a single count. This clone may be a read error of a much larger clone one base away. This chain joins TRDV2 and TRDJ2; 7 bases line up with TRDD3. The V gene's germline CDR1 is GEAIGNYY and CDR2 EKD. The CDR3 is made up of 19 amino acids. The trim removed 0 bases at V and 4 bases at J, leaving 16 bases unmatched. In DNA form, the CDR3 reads TGTGCCTGTGACACCCTGGGGGTCTTAAAAGGGTCTTCGACAGCACAACTCTTCTTT. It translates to CACDTLGVLKGSSTAQLFF.

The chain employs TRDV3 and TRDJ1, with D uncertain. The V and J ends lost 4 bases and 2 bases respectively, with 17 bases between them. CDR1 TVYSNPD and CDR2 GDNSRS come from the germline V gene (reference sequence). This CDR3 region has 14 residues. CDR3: CASRAPVGTDKLIF. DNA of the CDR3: TGTGCCTCCCGGGCCCCCGTAGGGACCGATAAACTCATCTTT.

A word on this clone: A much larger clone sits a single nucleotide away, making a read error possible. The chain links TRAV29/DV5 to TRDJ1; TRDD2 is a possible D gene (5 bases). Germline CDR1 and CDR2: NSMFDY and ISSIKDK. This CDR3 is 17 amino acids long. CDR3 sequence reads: CAASGIPFPTYTDRLIF. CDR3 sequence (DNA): TGTGCAGCAAGCGGGATCCCTTTCCCTACGTACACCGATAGACTCATCTTT.

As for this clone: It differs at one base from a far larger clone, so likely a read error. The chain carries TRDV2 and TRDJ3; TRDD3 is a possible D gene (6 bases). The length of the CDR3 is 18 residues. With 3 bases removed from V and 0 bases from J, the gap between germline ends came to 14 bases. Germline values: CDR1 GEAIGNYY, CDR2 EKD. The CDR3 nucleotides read TGTGCCTGTGACCTACCGGGGGACCGCTCCTGGGACACCCGACAGATGTTTTTC. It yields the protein CACDLPGDRSWDTRQMFF.

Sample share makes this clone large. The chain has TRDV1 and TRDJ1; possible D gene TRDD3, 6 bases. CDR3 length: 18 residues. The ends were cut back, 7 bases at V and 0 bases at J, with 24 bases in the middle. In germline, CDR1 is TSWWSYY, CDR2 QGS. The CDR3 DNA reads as TGTGCTCTTGACTCCCCCTCCTGGGGATCGGGGTACACCGATAAACTCATCTTT. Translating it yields CALDSPSWGSGYTDKLIF.

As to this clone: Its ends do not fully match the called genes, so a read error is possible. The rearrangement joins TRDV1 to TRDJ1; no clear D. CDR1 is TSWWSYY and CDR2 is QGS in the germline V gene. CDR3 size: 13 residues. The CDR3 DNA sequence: TGTGCTCTCGGACGTTATTACACCGATAAACCCATCTTT. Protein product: CALGRYYTDKPIF.

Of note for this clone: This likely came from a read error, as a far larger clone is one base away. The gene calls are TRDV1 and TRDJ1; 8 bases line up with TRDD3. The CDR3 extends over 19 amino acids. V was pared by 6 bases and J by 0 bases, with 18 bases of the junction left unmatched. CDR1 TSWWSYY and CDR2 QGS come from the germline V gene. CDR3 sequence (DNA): TGTGCTCTTGGAAGCCCTCTTCGGGGATACCTTATGTACACCGATAAACTCATCTTT. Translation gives CALGSPLRGYLMYTDKLIF.

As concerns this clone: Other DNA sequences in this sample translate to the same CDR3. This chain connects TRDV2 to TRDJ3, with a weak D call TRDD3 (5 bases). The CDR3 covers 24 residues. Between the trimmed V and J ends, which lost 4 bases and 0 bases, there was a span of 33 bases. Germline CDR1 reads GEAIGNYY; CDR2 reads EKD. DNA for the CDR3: TGTGCCTGTGATTTAACTCCGACGACGGCCGGGGGTCTGGTCAGCTCCTGGGACACCCGACAGATGTTTTTC. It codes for CACDLTPTTAGGLVSSWDTRQMFF.

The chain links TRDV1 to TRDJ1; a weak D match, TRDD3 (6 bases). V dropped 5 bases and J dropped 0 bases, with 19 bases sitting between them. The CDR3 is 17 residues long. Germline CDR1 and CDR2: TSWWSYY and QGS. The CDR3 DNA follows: TGTGCTCTTGGGCATAGGCACGGGGGGAGTTACACCGATAAACTCATCTTT. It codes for CALGHRHGGSYTDKLIF.

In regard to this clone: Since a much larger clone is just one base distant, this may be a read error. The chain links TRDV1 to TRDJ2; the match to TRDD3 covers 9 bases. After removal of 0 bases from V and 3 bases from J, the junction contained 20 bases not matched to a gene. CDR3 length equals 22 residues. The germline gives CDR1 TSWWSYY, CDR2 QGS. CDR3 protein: CALGELSATLLYWGTLTAQLFF. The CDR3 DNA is TGTGCTCTTGGGGAACTCTCAGCTACGCTACTGTACTGGGGGACCCTGACAGCACAACTCTTCTTT.